This T cell receptor beta chain was recovered during a study of shared clonotypes between healthy human individuals. Findings and limits, study-wide: Sorted-subset sequencing, rarefaction showed, was incomplete despite large depth.

This clone was seen only once. The antigen is not known. Assay: immunoSEQ multiplex PCR; the TCRdb copy retains only in-frame clones and omits some. The data contain about 2,500,000 clones, approximately 94% of them singletons. The V gene's germline CDR1 is SNHLY and CDR2 FYNNEI. The CDR3 is made up of 14 amino acids. V was pared by 4 bases and J by 8 bases, with 6 bases of the junction left unmatched. This chain joins TRBV2 and TRBJ2-1; 9 positions match TRBD2. The TCR was taken from a man aged 18 to 29 in good health. Material for sequencing was naive CD4+ T cells sorted from blood. Subset given: CD45RA+ positively selected. The CDR3 spells CASSGGGGADEQFF. The CDR3 DNA reads TGTGCCAGCAGTGGAGGCGGGGGGGCAGATGAGCAGTTCTTC.